These 21 T cell receptor beta chains were all obtained from the same sample, sequenced in a study of human T cells and chemical hapten exposure. Time point specified: patch test 1, 2 weeks after DPC sensitization. Treatment described: therapeutic diphenylcyclopropenone sensitization with weekly scalp DPC. TCRdb itself ran the RACE reads through MiXCR, one entry per CDR3 protein. The sample holds 300,000 to 450,000 distinct CDR3 sequences, approximately 5.1% seen once. The sample here was whole blood, taken in connection with sensitization to the hapten diphenylcyclopropenone (DPC). The origin of the receptors is a woman in her forties or fifties with alopecia areata. Some clones in this sample may be carry-over from other donors' samples.

The table lists this clonotype with many counts. The chain carries TRBV7-8 and TRBJ2-7, with D perhaps matching TRBD1 (7 bases). Trimming cost V 10 bases and J 5 bases, with 18 bases left between them. The CDR3 is 13 amino acids. The V gene's germline CDR1 is SGHVS and CDR2 FQNEAQ. The DNA for the CDR3 is TGTGCCACCCGTGGCCCAGGGGGGCACGAGCAGTACTTC. This translates into CATRGPGGHEQYF.

This clonotype has ten or more counts. The chain couples TRBV28 to TRBJ1-2; D gene unclear. Between the trimmed V and J ends, which lost 2 bases and 6 bases, there was a span of 10 bases. The CDR3 loop spans 13 amino acids. Germline CDR1 is MDHEN and CDR2 is SYDVKM. The CDR3 here is CASSLSRRDGYTF. The CDR3 nucleotides are TGTGCCAGCAGTTTAAGCAGGCGGGATGGCTACACCTTC.

This clonotype came up many times. The chain couples TRBV9 to TRBJ1-3; no clear D. CDR1 SGDLS and CDR2 YYNGEE come from the germline V gene. V dropped 0 bases and J dropped 0 bases, with 10 bases sitting between them. CDR3 size: 16 residues. CDR3 sequence (DNA): TGTGCCAGCAGCGTAGGCGGCCGAGACTCTGGAAACACCATATATTTT. Its protein is CASSVGGRDSGNTIYF.

The rearrangement links TRBV28 to TRBJ1-1; D is unclear. Deletions cut 5 bases from V and 3 bases from J, with 10 bases between. This CDR3 has 13 amino acids. Germline values: CDR1 MDHEN, CDR2 SYDVKM. CDR3 loop: CASSPSMHTEAFF. CDR3 nucleotide sequence: TGTGCCAGCAGTCCATCCATGCACACTGAAGCTTTCTTT. Complete variable domain (other parts from reference TRBV28 and TRBJ1-1): DVKVTQSSRYLVKRTGEKVFLECVQDMDHENMFWYRQDPGLGLRLIYFSYDVKMKEKGDIPEGYSVSREKKERFSLILESASTNQTSMYLCASSPSMHTEAFFGQGTRLTVV.

This chain connects TRBV4-3 to TRBJ1-4, with a weak D call TRBD1 (6 bases). This CDR3 spans 15 amino acids. CDR1 and CDR2 (germline): LGHNA, YSLEER. Trimming shortened V by 5 bases and J by 5 bases, and 15 bases separated the two germline ends. The DNA for the CDR3 is TGCGCCAGCAGCTTATGGAGAGGGGGGAATGAAAAACTGTTTTTT. This codes for CASSLWRGGNEKLFF.

The chain couples TRBV20-1 to TRBJ1-4, with a weak D call TRBD1 (6 bases). Germline V gene lookup returns CDR1 DFQATT and CDR2 SNEGSKA (reference sequence). This CDR3 is 13 amino acids long. The V and J ends lost 2 bases and 4 bases respectively, with 8 bases between them. The CDR3 DNA sequence: TGCAGTGCTAGATGGGGGCATAATGAAAAACTGTTTTTT. Its protein is CSARWGHNEKLFF.

This clonotype was counted a few times. The V gene is TRBV4-1, the J gene TRBJ2-7, with a tentative D call TRBD1 (7 bases). Per the germline V gene, CDR1 is MGHRA and CDR2 is YSYEKL. Trimming stripped 0 bases from V and 3 bases from J, with 18 bases between. The CDR3 contains 17 residues. Written as DNA, the CDR3 is TGCGCCAGCAGCCAAGATCAATGGCGGGACAGAAGCTACGAGCAGTACTTC. It encodes CASSQDQWRDRSYEQYF.

In this sample, this clonotype turned up many times. V and J are TRBV7-9 and TRBJ1-2, with D possibly matching TRBD1 (5 bases). The CDR3 loop spans 13 amino acids. From germline, CDR1 is SEHNR and CDR2 FQNEAQ (reference sequence). Trimming cost V 5 bases and J 4 bases, with 11 bases left between them. The chain's CDR3 is CASSLQESYGYTF. In DNA form, the CDR3 reads TGTGCCAGCAGCCTACAGGAGTCCTATGGCTACACCTTC. The full variable domain, with the rest looked up from reference TRBV7-9 and TRBJ1-2, is DTGVSQNPRHKITKRGQNVTFRCDPISEHNRLYWYRQTLGQGPEFLTYFQNEAQLEKSRLLSDRFSAERPKGSFSTLEIQRTEQGDSAMYLCASSLQESYGYTFGSGTRLTVV.

This clonotype appeared many times. The chain joins TRBV5-1 to TRBJ1-3, with TRBD1 as a possible D gene (5 bases). Germline V gene lookup returns CDR1 SGHRS and CDR2 YFSETQ. V lost 2 bases and J lost 0, with 6 bases in between. The CDR3 has 14 amino acids. This CDR3 reads CASSFDSSGNTIYF. The CDR3 DNA sequence: TGCGCCAGCAGCTTTGACAGCTCTGGAAACACCATATATTTT.

In its sample, this clonotype was seen many times. The chain recombines TRBV4-1 with TRBJ2-7; TRBD2 aligns across 11 bases. This CDR3 has 17 amino acids. J lost 1 base, V lost 2 bases, and 7 bases had no gene match. Germline V gene data show CDR1 as MGHRA and CDR2 as YSYEKL. CDR3 in DNA: TGCGCCAGCAGCCAACCTAGCGGGGGGTCCCGGTCCTACGAGCAGTACTTC. This encodes CASSQPSGGSRSYEQYF.

This clonotype has at least ten counts. The J gene is TRBJ2-1, the V gene TRBV13; possible D gene TRBD1, 6 bases. From germline, CDR1 is PRHDT and CDR2 FYEKMQ (reference sequence). The germline V and J ends were trimmed by 0 bases and 7 bases, with 7 bases remaining between them. CDR3 length equals 13 residues. DNA of the CDR3: TGTGCCAGCAGCTTAGGGGGGGCGAATGAGCAGTTCTTC. It codes for CASSLGGANEQFF. The variable domain in full, completed from reference TRBV13 and TRBJ2-1, reads AAGVIQSPRHLIKEKRETATLKCYPIPRHDTVYWYQQGPGQDPQFLISFYEKMQSDKGSIPDRFSAQQFSDYHSELNMSSLELGDSALYFCASSLGGANEQFFGPGTRLTVL.

This clonotype was counted ten times or more. The chain has TRBV7-8 and TRBJ2-1; TRBD1 might be the D (5 bases). The CDR3 totals 13 residues. Trimming pared 5 bases from V and 11 bases from J, leaving 16 bases between. Germline-derived CDR1 and CDR2 are SGHVS and FQNEAQ. CDR3 sequence: CASSLGASPKQFF. CDR3 bases: TGTGCCAGCAGCCTTGGGGCCTCTCCAAAGCAGTTCTTC. The variable domain in full, completed from reference TRBV7-8 and TRBJ2-1, reads GAGVSQSPRYKVAKRGQDVALRCDPISGHVSLFWYQQALGQGPEFLTYFQNEAQLDKSGLPSDRFFAERPEGSVSTLKIQRTQQEDSAVYLCASSLGASPKQFFGPGTRLTVL.

The sample holds many counts of this clonotype. The genes are TRBV7-9 and TRBJ2-5, with TRBD1 matching over 9 bases. The CDR3 contains 17 residues. V lost 4 bases and J lost 3; bases outside the gene matches: 12. The V gene's germline CDR1 is SEHNR and CDR2 FQNEAQ (reference sequence). The CDR3 loop reads CASSSPYSGTGKETQYF. As DNA, the CDR3 is TGTGCCAGCAGCTCGCCTTACTCCGGGACAGGGAAAGAGACCCAGTACTTC.

The rearrangement uses TRBV18 and TRBJ1-1; TRBD1 matches at 8 bases. Per the germline V gene, CDR1 is KGHSH and CDR2 is LQKENI. This CDR3 is 14 amino acids long. J was trimmed by 11 bases and V by 3 bases; bases with no gene match: 11. CDR3 in amino acids: CASSPAADRGSAFF. CDR3 DNA sequence: TGTGCCAGCTCACCCGCGGCCGACAGGGGCTCGGCTTTCTTT.

There are a few counts of this clonotype. The chain is built from TRBV2 and TRBJ2-4; 9 nucleotides align to TRBD2. Looked up from germline, CDR1 is SNHLY and CDR2 is FYNNEI. Trimming at V came to 7 bases and at J to 4 bases, leaving 11 bases not matched to a gene. The CDR3 has 16 residues. The CDR3 region is CASTRRASGEKNIQYF. CDR3 DNA sequence: TGTGCCAGCACCCGGCGGGCTAGCGGGGAAAAAAACATTCAGTACTTC.

This clonotype was counted ten times or more. V is TRBV9 and J is TRBJ2-1, with D possibly matching TRBD2 (6 bases). The length of the CDR3 is 17 residues. CDR1 is SGDLS, CDR2 YYNGEE, per germline. The V end was cut by 4 bases, the J end by 8 bases, with 25 bases between. CDR3 protein: CASSTFVGPGRGDEQFF. CDR3 DNA: TGTGCCAGCAGCACCTTCGTAGGTCCCGGGAGAGGGGATGAGCAGTTCTTC.

Ten or more counts support this clonotype. The rearrangement joins TRBV28 to TRBJ2-7, with TRBD2 as a possible D gene (5 bases). Trimming removed 3 bases at V and 0 bases at J, with 21 bases between. The CDR3 covers 18 residues. Germline V gene sequence: CDR1 MDHEN, CDR2 SYDVKM. Here the CDR3 reads CASSLPVGRGMSSYEQYF. The CDR3 coding sequence is TGTGCCAGCAGTTTGCCCGTCGGAAGAGGGATGAGCTCCTACGAGCAGTACTTC.

In this sample, this clonotype turned up a few times. With a much larger clone just one base away, this may be a read error. The chain couples TRBV29-1 to TRBJ2-1; 8 positions match TRBD1. V was clipped by 6 bases and J by 9 bases; unmatched bases: 10. Germline assignment: CDR1 SQVTM and CDR2 ANQGSEA. The CDR3 has 13 residues. In DNA form, the CDR3 reads TGCAGCGTGGGACAGGCCCCCGGGGGTGAGCAGTTCTTC. Translated, it gives CSVGQAPGGEQFF.

This clonotype was seen many times. The rearrangement uses TRBV7-2 and TRBJ2-3, with 7 bases aligning to TRBD2. Germline CDR1 SGHTA, CDR2 FQGNSA. With 1 base clipped from V and 1 base from J, the junction kept 5 bases outside the gene matches. The length of the CDR3 is 16 residues. CDR3 bases: TGTGCCAGCAGCTTAGGGCGGGCGGGAGGCACAGATACGCAGTATTTT. Encoded protein: CASSLGRAGGTDTQYF.

This clonotype was recorded many times. The chain recombines TRBV5-6 with TRBJ2-7, with D perhaps given as TRBD1 or TRBD2 (5 bases each). The CDR3 is made up of 13 amino acids. The V and J ends lost 4 bases and 3 bases respectively, with 11 bases between them. Germline CDR1 reads SGHDT; CDR2 reads YYEEEE. The CDR3 bases are TGTGCCAGCAGCCTCCGGGACGGCTACGAGCAGTACTTC. Its protein is CASSLRDGYEQYF.

The chain is built from TRBV28 and TRBJ1-2, with 8 bases identical to TRBD1. The V segment lost 7 bases and the J segment 8 bases; nucleotides outside the gene matches: 12. The CDR3 covers 14 residues. Germline values: CDR1 MDHEN, CDR2 SYDVKM. CDR3 sequence reads: CASKPQDRAGGYTF. CDR3 DNA: TGTGCCAGCAAACCTCAGGACAGGGCGGGAGGCTACACCTTC.